The clone carrying this T cell receptor (beta chain) has only a few counts. V lost 2 bases to trimming and J lost 9 bases; unmatched junction nucleotides: 12. This CDR3 contains 18 residues. Per the germline V gene, CDR1 is LNHDA and CDR2 is SQIVND (reference sequence). This entry is derived from a study of blood T cell repertoires in COVID-19. Study in general: Donors in the United States, Italy and Spain gave samples during acute or convalescent COVID-19. T cells, B-cell-depleted T cells, or PBMCs provided the cDNA or gDNA that served as material.

Libraries were prepared by immunoSEQ multiplex PCR; TCRdb keeps only in-frame clonotypes and omits some of them. The sample shows roughly 140,000 clones, 60% to 85% of them seen only once. The sample consisted of peripheral blood. This receptor was obtained from an older woman with acute or convalescent COVID-19. The genes are TRBV19 and TRBJ2-4; 14 bases agree with TRBD2. CDR3 bases: TGTGCCAGTAGTATAAGTTTCCTGGGACTAGCGGGAGAGGGCATTCAGTACTTC. The encoded protein is CASSISFLGLAGEGIQYF.